These 14 T cell receptor beta chains share one sample of origin, sequenced in a study of cytomegalovirus exposure and HLA in healthy donors (TCRdb year 2017). The library was built by means of the immunoSEQ multiplex PCR assay. The multiplex PCR relied on a mix of 60 forward primers for TCR Vbeta segments and 13 reverse primers for TCR Jbeta segments. As stored in TCRdb, this immuneACCESS dataset retains in-frame rearrangements with V and J assigned. A fraction of the clones does not appear; measured against another copy, unresolved V genes explain less than half of the discrepancy, and the remainder lacks a known reason. The table for this sample lists approximately 130,000 clones; around 80% of them were counted only once. Around 1.8% of the sample is held by the ten biggest clonotypes. Sample: PBMCs. These receptors all stem from a woman aged 40 to 49 in good health and CMV-seronegative.

This clone was detected once. The chain carries TRBV19 and TRBJ1-1; perhaps TRBD1 as D (6 bases). CDR3 length: 16 residues. The V gene lost 6 bases and the J gene lost 3 bases, with 20 bases spanning the gap. In germline, CDR1 is LNHDA, CDR2 SQIVND (reference sequence). DNA for the CDR3: TGTGCCAGTAGGTCACAGGGACCCAAAGAGTACACTGAAGCTTTCTTT. This sequence encodes CASRSQGPKEYTEAFF.

The chain carries TRBV2 and TRBJ2-1; the match to TRBD1 covers 8 bases. This CDR3 is built from 15 residues. J lost 9 bases, V lost 6 bases, and 13 bases had no gene match. CDR1 and CDR2 (germline): SNHLY, FYNNEI. The CDR3 sequence: CASRKTGGLIAEQFF. CDR3 nucleotide sequence: TGTGCCAGCAGAAAAACAGGGGGTTTAATCGCTGAGCAGTTCTTC.

V is TRBV5-6 and J is TRBJ2-7, with 7 nucleotides matching TRBD2. The CDR3 runs to 13 residues. V gave up 1 base and J gave up 5 bases; unmatched junction bases: 3. Germline CDR1 reads SGHDT; CDR2 reads YYEEEE. The CDR3 protein is CASSLLRGDEQYF. In DNA form, the CDR3 reads TGTGCCAGCAGCTTGCTTCGGGGGGACGAGCAGTACTTC.

CDR3 nucleotide sequence: TGTGCCAGCAGCTCGCTAGTTTACGAGCAGTACTTC. It encodes CASSSLVYEQYF. The rearrangement links TRBV7-9 to TRBJ2-7; D ambiguous. Germline lookup yields CDR1 SEHNR and CDR2 FQNEAQ (reference sequence). The V gene lost 4 bases and the J gene lost 4 bases, with 8 bases spanning the gap. The CDR3 covers 12 residues.

The V and J genes are TRBV21-1 and TRBJ2-3; the table's D call, TRBD2, has no DNA check behind it. TRBV21-1 is recorded as a pseudogene. The CDR3 sequence is 17 residues long. CDR3: CASSKASGTTSTDTQYF. CDR3 nucleotides: TGTGCCAGCAGCAAAGCCTCCGGGACTACTAGCACAGATACGCAGTATTTT.

The chain uses TRBV19 and TRBJ2-3; D is possibly TRBD2 (6 bases). The CDR3 contains 15 residues. V shed 3 bases and J shed 0 bases, with 10 bases lying between them. The germline gives CDR1 LNHDA, CDR2 SQIVND (reference sequence). The CDR3 DNA is TGTGCCAGTAGTATGGTCCTAGCGAGCACAGATACGCAGTATTTT. Its protein product is CASSMVLASTDTQYF.

The CDR3 spells CASSLEGGGPTEAFF. CDR3 nucleotide sequence: TGCGCCAGCAGCTTGGAGGGAGGGGGGCCCACTGAAGCTTTCTTT. The V and J genes are TRBV5-1 and TRBJ1-1; tentative D call: TRBD1 (6 bases). Trimming stripped 0 bases from V and 4 bases from J, with 13 bases between. Germline loops: CDR1 SGHRS, CDR2 YFSETQ. CDR3 length equals 15 residues.

J is TRBJ2-7 and V is TRBV6-6, with 10 bases fitting TRBD1. This CDR3 has 15 residues. Trimming cost V 8 bases and J 3 bases; bases outside gene matches: 10. Per germline, CDR1 MNHNY and CDR2 SVGAGI (reference sequence). CDR3 sequence reads: CASAHLGTGVYEQYF. CDR3 DNA sequence: TGTGCCAGCGCCCACCTCGGGACAGGGGTCTACGAGCAGTACTTC.

The chain joins TRBV20-1 to TRBJ1-1, with 8 bases aligning to TRBD1. The V gene's germline CDR1 is DFQATT and CDR2 SNEGSKA (reference sequence). CDR3 size: 10 residues. V was pared by 5 bases and J by 12 bases, with 5 bases of the junction left unmatched. The DNA of the CDR3 is TGCAGTGCTTCCGGACAGGGTACTTTCTTT. Translation: CSASGQGTFF.

On this clone: The conserved final phenylalanine or tryptophan is absent from the CDR3, which likely points to a read error. This chain links TRBV28 with TRBJ2-7, with 11 nucleotides matching TRBD2. The ends lost 5 bases at V and 0 bases at J; junction bases unmatched: 3. Germline CDR1 and CDR2: MDHEN and SYDVKM. CDR3 length: 15 amino acids. CDR3 DNA: TGTGCCAGCAGTCCCGGGACTAGCGGCTCCTACGAGCAGTACCTC. Protein product: CASSPGTSGSYEQYL.

The rearrangement uses TRBV4-1 and TRBJ1-1, with a weak D call TRBD1 (6 bases). The CDR3 contains 17 residues. The germline gives CDR1 MGHRA, CDR2 YSYEKL. The V end lost 0 bases, the J end lost 4 bases, and 18 bases lay between the germline ends. CDR3 residues: CASSQDTGGGGFTEAFF. The CDR3 DNA is TGCGCCAGCAGCCAAGATACGGGGGGCGGAGGTTTCACTGAAGCTTTCTTT.

This chain uses TRBV11-2 with TRBJ2-1, with TRBD2 identical over 10 bases. The CDR3 spans 15 residues. Germline values: CDR1 SGHAT, CDR2 FQNNGV. The J segment lost 4 bases and the V segment lost 7 bases, leaving 7 bases of the junction unmatched. CDR3 protein: CASTLLAGLYNEQFF. The CDR3 nucleotides are TGTGCCAGCACCCTACTAGCGGGACTGTACAATGAGCAGTTCTTC.

This rearrangement joins TRBV29-1 to TRBJ2-5, with 7 nucleotides matching TRBD2. Germline V lookup: CDR1 SQVTM, CDR2 ANQGSEA. There are 15 residues in the CDR3. V was pared by 1 base and J by 6 bases, with 11 bases of the junction left unmatched. This CDR3 reads CSVEGLGREVKTQYF. The CDR3 DNA reads as TGCAGCGTTGAAGGCTTAGGACGGGAGGTAAAGACCCAGTACTTC.

This clone was seen just once. This rearrangement joins TRBV28 to TRBJ2-7; TRBD1 might be the D (5 bases). V lost 3 bases, J lost 0 bases, and 12 bases lay in between. CDR3 length equals 15 residues. CDR1 and CDR2 (germline): MDHEN, SYDVKM. This chain's CDR3 is CASSFSFDSSYEQYF. CDR3 nucleotide sequence: TGTGCCAGCAGTTTTTCTTTTGACAGCTCCTACGAGCAGTACTTC. Full variable domain (missing parts from reference TRBV28 and TRBJ2-7): DVKVTQSSRYLVKRTGEKVFLECVQDMDHENMFWYRQDPGLGLRLIYFSYDVKMKEKGDIPEGYSVSREKKERFSLILESASTNQTSMYLCASSFSFDSSYEQYFGPGTRLTVT.